This TCR beta chain was sequenced during a study of T cells in Graves' hyperthyroidism and ophthalmopathy. Study observations and caveats: Expanded thyroid clonotypes (above 0.001) were mostly also found in blood.

RNA transcripts yielded amplified TCR beta CDR3 regions. The HTBI primer set served for first-round RT-PCR of the TCR CDR3. TCRdb reprocessed the multiplex PCR reads via MiXCR and lists one record per CDR3 protein. The table includes nearly 600,000 distinct CDR3 sequences, about 14% detected once. Orbital computed tomography, thyroid ultrasound, serum thyroxine and TRAb, and clinical symptoms together informed the diagnoses. This clonotype was picked up a small number of times. What it recognizes is unknown. The germline CDR1 and CDR2 sequences are SGHRS and YFSETQ. The V segment lost 4 bases and the J segment 5 bases; nucleotides outside the gene matches: 15. This CDR3 region has 18 residues.

This chain links TRBV5-1 with TRBJ2-7; 13 bases line up with TRBD2. The TCR comes from a young woman with Graves' hyperthyroidism that later progressed to Graves' ophthalmopathy. Sequencing was carried out using blood. CDR3 region: CASSPGPTSGRLLDEQYF. CDR3 DNA sequence: TGCGCCAGCAGCCCGGGACCGACTAGCGGGAGGTTATTGGACGAGCAGTACTTC. Complete variable domain (other parts from reference TRBV5-1 and TRBJ2-7): KAGVTQTPRYLIKTRGQQVTLSCSPISGHRSVSWYQQTPGQGLQFLFEYFSETQRNKGNFPGRFSGRQFSNSRSEMNVSTLELGDSALYLCASSPGPTSGRLLDEQYFGPGTRLTVT.